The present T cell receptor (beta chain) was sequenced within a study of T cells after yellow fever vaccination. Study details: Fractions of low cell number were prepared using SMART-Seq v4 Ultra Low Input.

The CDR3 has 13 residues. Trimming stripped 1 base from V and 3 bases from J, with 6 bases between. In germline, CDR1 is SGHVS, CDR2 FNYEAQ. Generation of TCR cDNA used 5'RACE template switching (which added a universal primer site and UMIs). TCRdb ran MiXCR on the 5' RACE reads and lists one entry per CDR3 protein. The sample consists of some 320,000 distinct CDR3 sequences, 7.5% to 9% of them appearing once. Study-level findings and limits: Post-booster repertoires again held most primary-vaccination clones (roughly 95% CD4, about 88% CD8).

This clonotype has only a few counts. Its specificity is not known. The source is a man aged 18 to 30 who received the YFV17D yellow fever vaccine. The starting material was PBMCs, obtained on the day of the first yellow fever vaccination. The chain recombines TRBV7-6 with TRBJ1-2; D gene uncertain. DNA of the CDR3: TGTGCCAGCAGCTTAGGGCAATACTATGGCTACACCTTC. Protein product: CASSLGQYYGYTF. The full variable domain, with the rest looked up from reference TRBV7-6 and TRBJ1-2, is GAGVSQSPRYKVTKRGQDVALRCDPISGHVSLYWYRQALGQGPEFLTYFNYEAQQDKSGLPNDRFSAERPEGSISTLTIQRTEQRDSAMYRCASSLGQYYGYTFGSGTRLTVV.